This entry concerns a single TCR beta chain. V shed 0 bases and J shed 8 bases, with 17 bases lying between them. This CDR3 has 16 residues. Looked up from germline, CDR1 is LGHNA and CDR2 is YNFKEQ. Per sample, at least 6 micrograms of total RNA were extracted. This entry comes from a study of blood T cells in healthy people across ages. Alongside a J-beta primer mix, a sample-barcoded 5' primer served in a second PCR lasting roughly 6 to 11 cycles. TCRdb ran MiXCR on the 5' RACE reads and lists one entry per CDR3 protein. The profile shows 920,000 or so distinct CDR3 sequences, 40% to 55% of them singletons.

The rearrangement joins TRBV4-2 to TRBJ2-1; D might be TRBD1 (7 bases). The TCR comes from a woman between 55 and 75 years old in good health. The sample consisted of blood. Written as DNA, the CDR3 is TGTGCCAGCAGCCAAGAAGGAGGGGGCGCGGGTGATGAGCAGTTCTTC. The encoded protein is CASSQEGGGAGDEQFF.